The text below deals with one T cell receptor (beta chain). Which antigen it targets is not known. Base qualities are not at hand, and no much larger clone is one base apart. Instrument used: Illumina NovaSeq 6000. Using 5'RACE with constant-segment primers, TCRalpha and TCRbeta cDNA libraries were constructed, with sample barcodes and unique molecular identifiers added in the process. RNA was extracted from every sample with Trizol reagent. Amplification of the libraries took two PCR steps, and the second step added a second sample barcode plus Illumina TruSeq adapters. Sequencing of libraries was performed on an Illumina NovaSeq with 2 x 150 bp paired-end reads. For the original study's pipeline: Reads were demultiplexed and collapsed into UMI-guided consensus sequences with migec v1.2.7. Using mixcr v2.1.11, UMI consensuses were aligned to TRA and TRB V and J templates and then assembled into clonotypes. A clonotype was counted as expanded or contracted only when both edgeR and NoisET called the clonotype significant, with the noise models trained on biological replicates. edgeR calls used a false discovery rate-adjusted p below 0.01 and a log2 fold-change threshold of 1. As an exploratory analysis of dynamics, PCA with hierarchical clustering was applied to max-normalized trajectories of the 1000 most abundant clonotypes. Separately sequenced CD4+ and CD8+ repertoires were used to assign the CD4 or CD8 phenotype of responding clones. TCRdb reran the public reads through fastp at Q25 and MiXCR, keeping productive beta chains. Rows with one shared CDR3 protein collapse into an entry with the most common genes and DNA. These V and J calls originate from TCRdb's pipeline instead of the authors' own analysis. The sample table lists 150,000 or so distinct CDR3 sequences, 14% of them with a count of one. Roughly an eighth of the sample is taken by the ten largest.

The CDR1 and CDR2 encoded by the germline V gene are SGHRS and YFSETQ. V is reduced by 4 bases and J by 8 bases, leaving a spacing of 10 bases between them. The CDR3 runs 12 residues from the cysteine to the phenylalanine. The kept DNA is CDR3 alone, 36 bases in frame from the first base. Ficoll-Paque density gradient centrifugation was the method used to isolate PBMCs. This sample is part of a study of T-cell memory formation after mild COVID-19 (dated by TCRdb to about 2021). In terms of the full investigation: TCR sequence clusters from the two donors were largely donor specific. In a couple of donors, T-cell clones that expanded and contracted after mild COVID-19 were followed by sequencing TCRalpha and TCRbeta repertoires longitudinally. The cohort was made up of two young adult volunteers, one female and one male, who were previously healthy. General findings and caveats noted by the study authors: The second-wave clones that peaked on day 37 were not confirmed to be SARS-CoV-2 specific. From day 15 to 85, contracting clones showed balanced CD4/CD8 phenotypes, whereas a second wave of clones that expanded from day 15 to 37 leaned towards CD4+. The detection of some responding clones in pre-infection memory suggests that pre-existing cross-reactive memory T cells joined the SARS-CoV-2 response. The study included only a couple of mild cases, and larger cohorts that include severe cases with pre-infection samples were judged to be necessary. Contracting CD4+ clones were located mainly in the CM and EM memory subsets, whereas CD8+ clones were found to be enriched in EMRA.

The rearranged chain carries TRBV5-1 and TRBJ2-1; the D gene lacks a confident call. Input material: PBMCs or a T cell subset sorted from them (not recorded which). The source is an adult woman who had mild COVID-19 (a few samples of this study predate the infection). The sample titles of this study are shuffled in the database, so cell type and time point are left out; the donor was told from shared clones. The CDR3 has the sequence CASSPYWDEQFF. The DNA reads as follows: TGCGCCAGCAGCCCCTATTGGGATGAGCAGTTCTTC.